The clone carrying this TCR beta chain was picked up a small number of times. The antigen is undetermined. This entry belongs to a study of human T cells and chemical hapten exposure. As for the study in general: Per-sample variation in TCR yield stemmed mainly from small pooled library volume differences. Study-wide findings and caveats: TCRs at a frequency above 1 in 1000 stayed unchanged with DPC sensitization.

Total RNA was extracted from unfractionated whole blood. Unique molecular identifiers were affixed to discrete cDNA molecules within the library. In the authors' workflow: Across samples, TCR counts had a median of roughly 97,000 and ranged from about 23,224 to 700,000. MiXCR was run by TCRdb on the 5' RACE reads, yielding one entry per CDR3 protein. What appears here as the V and J calls and clone size reflects TCRdb's work, not the paper's. The table shows fewer than 150,000 distinct CDR3 sequences, with 15% to 20% occurring only once. The CDR3 consists of 16 residues. The germline V gene has CDR1 SEHNR and CDR2 FQNEAQ (reference sequence). The ends were cut back, 5 bases at V and 0 bases at J, with 11 bases in the middle.

The sequence came from a human donor in good health. This chain connects TRBV7-9 to TRBJ2-6, with D perhaps assigned TRBD1 or TRBD2 (5 bases each). The CDR3 DNA follows: TGTGCCAGCAGCCTTGAGGGGAGCTCTGGGGCCAACGTCCTGACTTTC. Amino acids: CASSLEGSSGANVLTF. The full variable domain, its missing parts supplied by reference TRBV7-9 and TRBJ2-6, is DTGVSQNPRHKITKRGQNVTFRCDPISEHNRLYWYRQTLGQGPEFLTYFQNEAQLEKSRLLSDRFSAERPKGSFSTLEIQRTEQGDSAMYLCASSLEGSSGANVLTFGAGSRLTVL.